Below, 6 T cell receptor beta chains from the same sample are listed, as sequenced in a study of blood T cell repertoires in COVID-19. TCRdb's table, derived via immunoSEQ multiplex PCR, lists solely in-frame clones and lacks some. The sample yields about 260,000 clones, under 90% seen once. The sample comprised PBMCs or T cells enriched from blood (not recorded which). These receptors were obtained from a man aged 30 to 39 with acute COVID-19.

This clone was found once. The J gene is TRBJ1-1, the V gene TRBV10-3; TRBD1 aligns across 8 bases. The germline gives CDR1 ENHRY, CDR2 SYGVKD. The CDR3 has 13 residues. With V trimmed by 4 bases and J by 4 bases, 2 bases remained unmatched. CDR3 nucleotide sequence: TGTGCCATCAGTGCCACAGGGGGCACTGAAGCTTTCTTT. Its protein is CAISATGGTEAFF.

The gene calls are TRBV10-1 and TRBJ2-2, with D perhaps matching TRBD2 (5 bases). Deletions cut 1 base from V and 7 bases from J, with 7 bases between. The CDR3 runs to 13 residues. CDR1 is WNHNN, CDR2 SYGVQD, per germline (reference sequence). The CDR3 here is CASSELAGGELFF. In nucleotides, the CDR3 is TGCGCCAGCAGTGAGTTGGCGGGCGGGGAGCTGTTTTTT.

The chain employs TRBV28 and TRBJ1-5, with D unclear. V gave up 7 bases and J gave up 3 bases, with 13 bases separating them. The CDR3 consists of 14 residues. CDR1 MDHEN and CDR2 SYDVKM come from the germline V gene. The CDR3 nucleotides are TGTGCCAGCACCCCGGGCGGGTTCAATCAGCCCCAGCATTTT. Its protein product is CASTPGGFNQPQHF.

The chain joins TRBV3-1 (or the pseudogene TRBV3-2) to TRBJ1-4; weak D call: TRBD1 (6 bases). V was pared by 1 base and J by 0 bases, with 12 bases between. CDR1 is LGHDT and CDR2 is YNNKEL in the germline V gene (reference sequence). The CDR3 extends over 17 amino acids. In DNA, the CDR3 is TGTGCCAGCAGCCAAGGCCCAGGGGCTTCAACTAATGAAAAACTGTTTTTT. It is translated as CASSQGPGASTNEKLFF.

This chain links TRBV23-1 with TRBJ1-2; unclear D gene. TRBV23-1 belongs to the ORF category, with a function that is uncertain. The ends were cut back, 1 base at V and 6 bases at J, with 9 bases in the middle. This CDR3 region has 13 residues. This chain's CDR3 is CASSQFGENGYTF. The CDR3 DNA is TGCGCCAGCAGTCAATTCGGGGAGAATGGCTACACCTTC.

This chain uses TRBV28 with TRBJ1-1; TRBD1 aligns across 8 bases. Unmatched junction bases numbered 7, after V lost 5 bases and J lost 8 bases. Germline lookup yields CDR1 MDHEN and CDR2 SYDVKM. The CDR3 extends over 13 amino acids. This CDR3 reads CASSPADRVEAFF. CDR3 sequence (DNA): TGTGCCAGCAGTCCTGCGGACAGGGTCGAAGCTTTCTTT.